Listed below are T cell receptor beta chains from one sample, sequenced in a study of T cells after yellow fever vaccination. TCRdb analysed the 5' RACE reads with MiXCR anew, one entry per CDR3 protein. The data hold approximately 600,000 distinct CDR3 sequences, with roughly an eighth observed a single time. The sample was PBMCs, taken on the day of the yellow fever booster vaccination. The receptor source for this set is a man aged 30 to 45 who received the YFV17D yellow fever vaccine. Each CDR3 is given with its conserved first and last residue. Fields, in order: J gene, clone size, V gene, D gene, CDR3 protein, CDR3 DNA. The D gene is left open where the match is weak. Some rows mark clone size as missing; the rest say once, few, many or name a class of expanded clone.

>TRBJ2-1|NA|TRBV7-6|NA
CASSPHPSVGSSYNEQFF
TGTGCCAGCAGCCCCCATCCGAGTGTCGGGAGCTCCTACAATGAGCAGTTCTTC
>TRBJ2-3|few|TRBV15|TRBD1
CATSRDHGAGGSGVPDTQYF
TGTGCCACCAGCAGAGATCACGGGGCAGGGGGATCGGGTGTCCCAGATACGCAGTATTTT
>TRBJ1-5|many|TRBV28|NA
CASSLSQPQHF
TGTGCCAGCAGTTTATCCCAGCCCCAGCATTTT
>TRBJ2-7|many|TRBV7-2|TRBD1
CASSSRLQGASGEQYF
TGTGCCAGCAGCTCCCGACTACAGGGGGCGTCTGGCGAGCAGTACTTC
>TRBJ2-1|many|TRBV29-1|TRBD2
CSASGLAGGSSYNEQFF
TGCAGCGCTTCGGGACTAGCGGGAGGCAGCTCCTACAATGAGCAGTTCTTC
>TRBJ2-1|many|TRBV5-6|NA
CASSLRVSSYNEQFF
TGTGCCAGCAGCTTGCGGGTTAGCAGCTACAATGAGCAGTTCTTC
>TRBJ1-2|NA|TRBV5-1|TRBD1
CASSLEGAVNYGYTF
TGCGCCAGCAGCTTGGAGGGGGCGGTTAACTATGGCTACACCTTC
>TRBJ2-7|once|TRBV12-3/TRBV12-4|NA
CASSQMRGRELYEQYF
TGTGCCAGCAGTCAGATGAGAGGTCGGGAATTATACGAGCAGTACTTC
>TRBJ1-6|NA|TRBV20-1|NA
CSASDPGMINSPLHF
TGCAGTGCTAGTGACCCGGGGATGATTAATTCACCCCTCCACTTT
>TRBJ2-7|NA|TRBV12-3/TRBV12-4|TRBD2
CASSLGLLGLAHEQYF
TGTGCCAGCAGTTTAGGTCTATTGGGACTAGCACACGAGCAGTACTTC
>TRBJ2-5|NA|TRBV10-3|NA
CAISPGVTGKETQYF
TGTGCCATCAGCCCCGGGGTAACAGGGAAGGAGACCCAGTACTTC
>TRBJ1-5|NA|TRBV12-3/TRBV12-4|TRBD1
CASSTKQGIQPQHF
TGTGCCAGCAGCACAAAACAGGGGATTCAGCCCCAGCATTTT
>TRBJ2-7|NA|TRBV29-1|NA
CSVEVVYEQYF
TGCAGCGTTGAAGTCGTCTACGAGCAGTACTTC
>TRBJ1-6|NA|TRBV6-4|NA
CASRGEGNSPLHF
TGTGCCAGCAGGGGAGAGGGGAATTCACCCCTCCACTTT
>TRBJ2-3|NA|TRBV5-1|NA
CASGSGSVDTQYF
TGCGCCAGCGGTAGCGGCTCGGTAGATACGCAGTATTTT
>TRBJ1-3|NA|TRBV9|NA
CASSVGHASGNTIYF
TGTGCCAGCAGCGTAGGACACGCCTCTGGAAACACCATATATTTT
>TRBJ2-7|NA|TRBV6-1|TRBD2
CASHFRLADSYEQYF
TGTGCCAGCCACTTCAGACTAGCGGATTCCTACGAGCAGTACTTC
>TRBJ2-1|NA|TRBV29-1|TRBD1
CSVDRDRSYNEQFF
TGCAGCGTCGACCGGGACAGGTCCTACAATGAGCAGTTCTTC